This T cell receptor (beta chain) originates from a study of patients and donors after allogeneic stem cell transplantation. MiXCR, run by TCRdb on the RT-PCR reads, gives a single entry per CDR3 protein. The sample includes a few hundred thousand distinct CDR3 sequences, 13% to 15% of them seen just once. Germline CDR1 LGHDT, CDR2 YNNKEL (reference sequence). The CDR3 extends over 15 amino acids. V lost 4 bases to trimming and J lost 5 bases, with 15 bases between them. The sequencing sample was made of blood, either unsorted or a sorted T cell fraction (not recorded which). The chain couples TRBV3-1 to TRBJ2-1; D not resolved. The TCR originated in a human donor who was either an allogeneic HSCT recipient or a stem cell or donor lymphocyte infusion donor (not recorded which). It is not recorded whose cells these are; they may come from a transplant donor. The CDR3 here is CASSPIQGLNNEQFF. The DNA for the CDR3 is TGTGCCAGCAGCCCGATACAAGGTCTAAACAATGAGCAGTTCTTC.